This T cell receptor (beta chain) was documented in a study of blood T cell repertoires in COVID-19. Study in general: T cells, B-cell-depleted T cells, or PBMCs provided the cDNA or gDNA that served as material.

This CDR3 has 14 amino acids. The J segment lost 4 bases and the V segment lost 6 bases, leaving 8 bases of the junction unmatched. Germline V lookup: CDR1 MNHEY, CDR2 SVGAGI. Data came from immunoSEQ multiplex PCR; TCRdb stores just in-frame clones and leaves some out. The top ten hold 4.1% of the sample, which has about 270,000 clones, approximately 90% seen once. This rearrangement joins TRBV6-5 to TRBJ2-7; 8 bases agree with TRBD1. Sequencing was carried out using PBMCs or T cells enriched from blood (not recorded which). The sequence derives from a woman in her 30s with acute COVID-19. The CDR3 region is CASRDRTGRYEQYF. CDR3 bases: TGTGCCAGCAGGGATCGGACAGGGCGATACGAGCAGTACTTC.